This T cell receptor beta chain was identified during a study of identical twins. A note on this clonotype: Its antigen is currently unknown.

Study-wide results and limits: Excess low generation probability was seen in twin-shared out-of-frame alpha sequences.

TCRdb fed the 5' RACE reads into MiXCR, producing one record per CDR3 protein. Of about 340,000 distinct CDR3 sequences listed, roughly an eighth were seen once; the top ten hold approximately 7.6%. CDR3 size: 16 residues. Per the germline V gene, CDR1 is SNHLY and CDR2 is FYNNEI. V was pared by 3 bases and J by 0 bases, with 13 bases between. This sample was shared with a second study, whose subject was yellow fever vaccine responses in identical twins.

This receptor was identified in a woman younger than 30 in good health. The sequenced material came from CD8+ T cells sorted from blood. The chain joins TRBV2 to TRBJ2-3; D gene ambiguous. CDR3 sequence: CASSDWQTFSTDTQYF. CDR3 DNA: TGTGCCAGCAGTGATTGGCAGACCTTTAGCACAGATACGCAGTATTTT. The variable domain in full, with the rest retrieved from reference TRBV2 and TRBJ2-3, is EPEVTQTPSHQVTQMGQEVILRCVPISNHLYFYWYRQILGQKVEFLVSFYNNEISEKSEIFDDQFSVERPDGSNFTLKIRSTKLEDSAMYFCASSDWQTFSTDTQYFGPGTRLTVL.